These T cell receptor beta chains were read from a single sample in a study of CXCR3-negative and CXCR3-positive naive CD8 T cells. TCRdb reprocessed the 5' RACE reads and stores each CDR3 protein as one record, lacking DNA. In all, the sample yields about 94,000 distinct CDR3 sequences. The specimen sequenced was naive CXCR3+ CD8+ T cells from blood. Every receptor here comes from a human donor in good health. Some clones in this sample may be carry-over from other donors' samples. Both conserved end residues are part of each CDR3. Fields, in order: V gene, CDR3 length, J gene, CDR3 protein.

>TRBV4-3|17|TRBJ2-7
CASSQDLVRGGVYEQYF
>TRBV7-2|14|TRBJ2-1
CASSLAGLGNMQFF
>TRBV5-1|15|TRBJ1-1
CASSSRQAPNTEAFF
>TRBV2|13|TRBJ2-5
CASSDAPGETQYF
>TRBV6-2/TRBV6-3|15|TRBJ2-3
CASSYSAGSTDTQYF
>TRBV2|14|TRBJ2-2
CASSRDGNTGELFF
>TRBV30|12|TRBJ2-1
CAWSVRSDEQFF
>TRBV7-9|15|TRBJ1-6
CASSFDRQHSSPLHF
>TRBV5-6|14|TRBJ1-1
CASSLTGRNTEAFF
>TRBV19|14|TRBJ2-7
CASSIGSGTYEQYF
>TRBV9|15|TRBJ2-3
CASSVTGGGTDTQYF
>TRBV4-2|12|TRBJ1-1
CASSQGLTEAFF
>TRBV29-1|14|TRBJ2-2
CSLDFEGNTGELFF
>TRBV7-8|15|TRBJ2-1
CASSLESGGTNEQFF
>TRBV29-1|13|TRBJ2-3
CSVNLADTDTQYF
>TRBV15|14|TRBJ1-1
CAITPGGMNTEAFF
>TRBV28|15|TRBJ2-7
CASSSIRRSSYEQYF
>TRBV5-5|13|TRBJ2-7
CASSFNSGIEQYF
>TRBV4-1|16|TRBJ1-5
CASSHPGTGGLQPQHF
>TRBV18|16|TRBJ1-3
CASSPPSGTAGNTIYF
>TRBV14|13|TRBJ1-1
CASSQGINTEAFF
>TRBV5-4|13|TRBJ2-7
CASSPGGVYEQYF
>TRBV7-8|15|TRBJ2-3
CASSLGGRDTDTQYF
>TRBV5-4|14|TRBJ2-7
CASSLGSSTYEQYF
>TRBV7-3|15|TRBJ2-1
CASSYRVGLYNEQFF
>TRBV28|14|TRBJ2-7
CASKTRLALGEQYF
>TRBV4-1|14|TRBJ2-4
CASSQDLAKNIQYF
>TRBV7-9|14|TRBJ1-5
CASSLGVSDQPQHF
>TRBV7-6|11|TRBJ2-3
CATGQADTQYF